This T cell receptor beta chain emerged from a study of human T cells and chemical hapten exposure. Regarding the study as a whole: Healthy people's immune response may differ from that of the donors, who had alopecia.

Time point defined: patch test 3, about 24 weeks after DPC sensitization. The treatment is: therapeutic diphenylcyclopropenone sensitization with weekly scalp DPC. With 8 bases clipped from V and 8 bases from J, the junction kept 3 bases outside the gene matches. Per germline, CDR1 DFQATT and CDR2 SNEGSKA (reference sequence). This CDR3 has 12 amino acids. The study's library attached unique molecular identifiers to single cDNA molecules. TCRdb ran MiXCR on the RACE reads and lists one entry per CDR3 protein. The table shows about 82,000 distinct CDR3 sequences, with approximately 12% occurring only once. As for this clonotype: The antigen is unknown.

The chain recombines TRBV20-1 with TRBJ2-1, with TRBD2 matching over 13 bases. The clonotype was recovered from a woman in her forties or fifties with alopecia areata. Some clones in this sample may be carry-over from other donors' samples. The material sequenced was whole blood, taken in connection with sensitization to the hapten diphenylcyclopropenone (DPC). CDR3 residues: CSLTSGGDEQFF. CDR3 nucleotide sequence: TGCAGTCTTACTAGCGGGGGGGATGAGCAGTTCTTC.